One sample yielded the 28 T cell receptor beta chains listed below, sequenced in a study of Graves' ophthalmopathy and Graves' hyperthyroidism. Amplifying from RNA transcripts, the study obtained TCR beta CDR3 regions. Investigators did first-round RT-PCR with HTBI primers, then second-round multiplex PCR. TCRdb processed the multiplex PCR reads anew with MiXCR; each CDR3 protein has one entry. This table has 400,000 to 450,000 distinct CDR3 sequences, more than 20% appearing once. The material sequenced was peripheral blood. The receptors stem from a woman aged 18-35 years with stable Graves' hyperthyroidism.

This clonotype has ten or more counts. The DNA for the CDR3 is TGCAGTGCTAGAGATGGGGTCTACGAGCAGTACTTC. Amino acid sequence: CSARDGVYEQYF. The chain links TRBV20-1 to TRBJ2-7; D unclear. CDR3 size: 12 residues. V dropped 0 bases and J dropped 3 bases, with 6 bases sitting between them. Germline CDR1 reads DFQATT; CDR2 reads SNEGSKA (reference sequence).

The count of this clonotype is one. The chain uses TRBV27 and TRBJ2-7; possible D gene TRBD1, 5 bases. Germline V CDR1 and CDR2: MNHEY, SMNVEV (reference sequence). Trimming pared 2 bases from V and 12 bases from J, leaving 14 bases between. This CDR3 has 12 residues. The CDR3 DNA sequence: TGTGCCAGCAGTTTACCCGGACACTGCCCGTACTTC. Translating it yields CASSLPGHCPYF.

This clonotype was picked up many times. At one boundary the junction diverges from the germline segment, which might be a read error. This chain connects TRBV6-1 to TRBJ1-1; D remains ambiguous. The CDR3 runs 15 residues. Germline V gene lookup returns CDR1 MNHNS and CDR2 SASEGT. The CDR3 nucleotides are TGTGCCAGCAGTGCCCGCCGTCAGCCCAACACTGAAGCTCTCTTT. Protein sequence: CASSARRQPNTEALF.

The CDR3 bases are TGTGCCTGGAGCCGTATCCCCGGGGAGCTGTTTTTT. Protein: CAWSRIPGELFF. V usage is TRBV30 and J usage is TRBJ2-2; D not resolved. The germline CDR1 and CDR2 sequences are GTSNPN and SVGIG (reference sequence). The CDR3 runs 12 residues. The V end was cut by 3 bases, the J end by 6 bases, with 8 bases between.

This clonotype was counted at least ten times. This sequence joins TRBV28 and TRBJ2-7; D may be TRBD1 (6 bases). CDR3 size: 12 residues. Germline V CDR1 and CDR2: MDHEN, SYDVKM. Trimming left V 6 bases short and J 4 bases short, with 10 bases between. The CDR3 reads CASRGAVYEQYF. CDR3 DNA sequence: TGTGCCAGCAGGGGGGCGGTTTACGAGCAGTACTTC.

In this sample, this clonotype turned up many times. This chain links TRBV10-1 with TRBJ2-7, with D uncertain. The CDR3 length is 14 residues. V lost 7 bases and J lost 0, with 13 bases in between. Germline loops: CDR1 WNHNN, CDR2 SYGVQD (reference sequence). CDR3 region: CASNKTSFSYEQYF. CDR3 bases: TGCGCCAGCAACAAGACAAGCTTCTCCTACGAGCAGTACTTC.

This clonotype was observed a handful of times. This chain uses TRBV5-1 with TRBJ2-5; TRBD2 might be the D (5 bases). Trimming shortened V by 0 bases and J by 4 bases, and 10 bases separated the two germline ends. CDR3 length: 14 residues. Germline V CDR1 and CDR2: SGHRS, YFSETQ. The CDR3 nucleotides read TGCGCCAGCAGCTTGGTTCGGGATGCAGAGACCCAGTACTTC. Its translation is CASSLVRDAETQYF.

In this sample, this clonotype turned up many times. The chain employs TRBV7-3 and TRBJ1-1, with a tentative D call TRBD1 (5 bases). The germline V and J ends were trimmed by 8 bases and 0 bases, with 13 bases remaining between them. Germline V gene sequence: CDR1 SGHTA, CDR2 FQGTGA. CDR3 length equals 14 residues. The CDR3 DNA sequence: TGTGCCAGCCGTGAGGGACTGATGAACACTGAAGCTTTCTTT. Protein sequence: CASREGLMNTEAFF.

This clonotype has ten or more counts. The chain has TRBV5-8 and TRBJ2-7; tentatively, D is TRBD1 or TRBD2 (5 bases each). This CDR3 spans 13 amino acids. Germline CDR1 and CDR2: SGHTS and YDEGEE. V was trimmed by 4 bases and J by 6 bases, leaving 14 bases between them. The CDR3 DNA is TGTGCCAGCAGCATGAGGGGATGGGGCGAGCAGTACTTC. It is translated as CASSMRGWGEQYF.

The table lists this clonotype with a count of one. A much larger clone differs from this one at a single base, so this may be a read error. The final CDR3 position lacks the conserved phenylalanine or tryptophan, pointing to a likely read error. J is TRBJ2-2 and V is TRBV27, with D perhaps assigned TRBD1 or TRBD2 (5 bases each). Trimming shortened V by 9 bases and J by 1 base, and 15 bases separated the two germline ends. Germline V lookup: CDR1 MNHEY, CDR2 SMNVEV (reference sequence). CDR3 size: 15 residues. The CDR3 is CARRSGPVNTGELFV. The CDR3 nucleotides are TGTGCCAGGCGATCGGGACCGGTGAACACCGGGGAGCTGTTTGTT.

CDR3 region: CASSPPDRAYGYTF. For the CDR3, the DNA is TGTGCCAGCAGCCCACCGGACAGGGCCTATGGCTACACCTTC. This chain uses TRBV12-3 or TRBV12-4 with TRBJ1-2, with TRBD1 identical over 8 bases. V trimming: 6 bases; J trimming: 4 bases; junction bases outside the gene matches: 7. This CDR3 is 14 amino acids long.

This chain connects TRBV30 to TRBJ1-1, with no clear D. This CDR3 spans 12 amino acids. Trimming pared 8 bases from V and 0 bases from J, leaving 10 bases between. Germline V gene lookup returns CDR1 GTSNPN and CDR2 SVGIG (reference sequence). This CDR3 reads CAGHTMNTEAFF. The CDR3 region has the DNA TGTGCCGGGCATACAATGAACACTGAAGCTTTCTTT.

At least ten counts were recorded for this clonotype. The chain couples TRBV6-5 to TRBJ1-5; no clear D gene. The CDR3 consists of 15 residues. V was shortened by 2 bases and J by 1 base, with 9 bases between the two germline ends. Germline CDR1 is MNHEY and CDR2 is SVGAGI. This CDR3 is CASSYLGGSNQPQHF. In DNA form, the CDR3 reads TGTGCCAGCAGTTACCTGGGTGGCAGCAATCAGCCCCAGCATTTT.

This clonotype was seen at least ten times. A single base separates this from a much larger clone, so it may be a read error. The chain is built from TRBV12-3 or TRBV12-4 and TRBJ1-1; D is uncertain. CDR3 length: 13 amino acids. The V gene lost 6 bases and the J gene lost 3 bases, with 11 bases spanning the gap. The CDR3 loop reads CASRWQVDTEAFF. Here the CDR3 DNA reads TGTGCCAGCAGGTGGCAGGTGGACACTGAAGCTTTCTTT.

The V gene is TRBV28, the J gene TRBJ1-1; D is uncertain. Germline CDR1 and CDR2: MDHEN and SYDVKM. This CDR3 contains 14 residues. With 2 bases removed from V and 1 base from J, the gap between germline ends came to 8 bases. This chain's CDR3 is CASSLRATNTEAFF. In DNA, the CDR3 is TGTGCCAGCAGTTTACGGGCTACGAACACTGAAGCTTTCTTT.

This clonotype came up a few times. This chain uses TRBV4-1 with TRBJ2-7, with 7 positions matching TRBD1. This CDR3 is 14 amino acids long. After removal of 4 bases from V and 9 bases from J, the junction contained 12 bases not matched to a gene. The germline V gene encodes CDR1 MGHRA and CDR2 YSYEKL. The CDR3, as DNA: TGCGCCAGCAGCCTTACAGGGACAGATTATATGCAGTACTTC. Its translation: CASSLTGTDYMQYF.

This clonotype appeared many times. V and J are TRBV20-1 and TRBJ2-5; the D is unclear. The ends were cut back, 0 bases at V and 5 bases at J, with 10 bases in the middle. Germline CDR1 is DFQATT and CDR2 is SNEGSKA (reference sequence). The CDR3 sequence is 13 residues long. CDR3 in amino acids: CSARDPRSETQYF. CDR3 coding DNA: TGCAGTGCTAGAGACCCCCGGTCGGAGACCCAGTACTTC.

This clonotype occurred many times. The chain employs TRBV3-1 and TRBJ1-6; D unclear. The CDR3 is 15 amino acids. Trimming took off 1 base at V and 2 bases at J, with 6 bases between the two ends. Germline CDR1 is LGHDT and CDR2 is YNNKEL (reference sequence). CDR3 region: CASSQGGAYNSPLHF. The CDR3 DNA sequence: TGTGCCAGCAGCCAAGGGGGAGCCTATAATTCACCCCTCCACTTT.

This clonotype was observed at least ten times. The rearrangement uses TRBV27 and TRBJ2-7; D gene unclear. CDR3 length: 15 amino acids. V lost 2 bases, J lost 1 base, and 12 bases lay in between. Germline assignment: CDR1 MNHEY and CDR2 SMNVEV (reference sequence). The CDR3 spells CASSLVGAGSYEQYF. The CDR3 bases are TGTGCCAGCAGTTTAGTCGGCGCCGGGTCCTACGAGCAGTACTTC.

With respect to this clonotype: The conserved phenylalanine or tryptophan normally closing the CDR3 is absent here, so this likely arose from a read error. It is unclear where the CDR3 begins or ends on the DNA, so no DNA is shown, and the CDR3 is as TCRdb lists it. This chain links TRBV27 with TRBJ2-2. The CDR3 adds up to 13 amino acids, both ends counted. CDR1 and CDR2 (germline): MNHEY, SMNVEV (reference sequence). CDR3 in amino acids: CASSSSLSGELVL.

Many counts were recorded for this clonotype. A junction end diverges from the germline sequence, so it may reflect a read error. This chain uses TRBV7-7 with TRBJ2-5; the D gene is possibly TRBD2 (6 bases). The CDR3 runs 15 residues. Germline loops: CDR1 SSHAT, CDR2 FNYEAQ (reference sequence). This chain's CDR3 is CASSLNGGNGETQYF. CDR3 DNA sequence: TGTGCTAGCAGCTTAAATGGCGGGAACGGAGAGACCCAGTACTTC.

The rearrangement joins TRBV6-1 to TRBJ2-2; TRBD1 is a possible D gene (8 bases). Germline CDR1 MNHNS, CDR2 SASEGT. CDR3 length: 17 amino acids. The ends were cut back, 8 bases at V and 5 bases at J, with 24 bases in the middle. CDR3 DNA: TGTGCCAGCCCACAGGGGGACTACGCGCTGGGTACCGGGGAGCTGTTTTTT. Translating gives CASPQGDYALGTGELFF.

This clonotype was counted at least ten times. This chain uses TRBV7-9 with TRBJ2-2, with D perhaps TRBD1 (6 bases). V lost 1 base and J 3 bases, leaving 9 bases between the germline ends. CDR1 is SEHNR and CDR2 is FQNEAQ in the germline V gene (reference sequence). This CDR3 spans 15 amino acids. The CDR3 here is CASSLVQGDTGELFF. The CDR3 coding sequence is TGTGCCAGCAGCTTAGTACAGGGAGACACCGGGGAGCTGTTTTTT.

This clonotype showed up many times. The V call is TRBV30, the J call TRBJ1-5; TRBD1 agrees at 7 bases. The J segment lost 2 bases and the V segment lost 3 bases, leaving 7 bases of the junction unmatched. Looked up from germline, CDR1 is GTSNPN and CDR2 is SVGIG (reference sequence). The CDR3 loop spans 15 amino acids. The CDR3 sequence is CAWRTGRHGNQPQHF. The CDR3 bases are TGTGCCTGGAGGACAGGGCGCCATGGCAATCAGCCCCAGCATTTT.

This clonotype has ten or more counts. J is TRBJ2-7 and V is TRBV27; TRBD2 aligns across 11 bases. V lost 0 bases to trimming and J lost 2 bases; unmatched junction nucleotides: 0. Per the germline V gene, CDR1 is MNHEY and CDR2 is SMNVEV (reference sequence). The CDR3 is 15 amino acids. The DNA of the CDR3 is TGTGCCAGCAGTTTATCGACTAGCGGGGCCTACGAGCAGTACTTC. Its protein is CASSLSTSGAYEQYF.

On this clonotype itself: The junction departs from the called germline gene at one end, perhaps through a read error. This chain links TRBV10-2 with TRBJ2-6, with TRBD1 matching 10 bases. The CDR3 has 15 amino acids. Germline V gene lookup returns CDR1 WSHSY and CDR2 SAAADI. In DNA form, the CDR3 reads TGTGCCAGCAGCGCTACCCCGGGACAGGGGTACACAGAAGGCTTC. This sequence encodes CASSATPGQGYTEGF.

The table lists this clonotype with a few counts. This chain links TRBV12-3 or TRBV12-4 with TRBJ1-6, with a possible D match to TRBD1 (6 bases). The V end lost 1 base, the J end lost 10 bases, and 11 bases lay between the germline ends. This CDR3 contains 14 residues. CDR3 coding DNA: TGTGCCAGCAGTTTAGGGACAGATCACTCACCCCTCCACTTT. It encodes CASSLGTDHSPLHF.

This clonotype was seen repeatedly, ten times or more. The chain is built from TRBV28 and TRBJ1-1, with TRBD1 matching 9 bases. V gave up 10 bases and J gave up 3 bases; unmatched junction bases: 6. Germline V gene data show CDR1 as MDHEN and CDR2 as SYDVKM. The CDR3 is made up of 13 amino acids. CDR3 amino acids: CAINRGRYTEAFF. DNA of the CDR3: TGTGCCATTAACAGGGGGCGGTACACTGAAGCTTTCTTT. The variable domain in full, with the rest retrieved from reference TRBV28 and TRBJ1-1, is DVKVTQSSRYLVKRTGEKVFLECVQDMDHENMFWYRQDPGLGLRLIYFSYDVKMKEKGDIPEGYSVSREKKERFSLILESASTNQTSMYLCAINRGRYTEAFFGQGTRLTVV.